The next 21 T cell receptor beta chains were all read from a single sample in a study of cytomegalovirus exposure and HLA in healthy donors. The study ran its PCR with 60 Vbeta and 13 Jbeta primers. Clones were sequenced by immunoSEQ multiplex PCR, and TCRdb holds only the in-frame ones, with some missing. The sample lists approximately 100,000 clones, roughly 78% occurring once. Sequenced sample: PBMCs. The receptors here all came from a woman in her 40s in good health and CMV-seronegative.

The genes are TRBV4-1 and TRBJ2-3, with D perhaps TRBD2 (6 bases). V lost 4 bases, J lost 9 bases, and 23 bases lay in between. The CDR3 is 16 residues long. Germline CDR1 reads MGHRA; CDR2 reads YSYEKL. The CDR3 nucleotides are TGCGCCAGCAGCCCCATGGATCGCGGGGTAACCTTAACGCAGTATTTT. It codes for CASSPMDRGVTLTQYF.

V gene TRBV28 combines with J gene TRBJ1-2; TRBD1 matches 7 bases. The CDR3 sequence is 15 residues long. V shed 1 base, J shed 1 base, and the junction held 3 bases outside the gene matches. Germline V gives CDR1 MDHEN, CDR2 SYDVKM. CDR3 sequence (DNA): TGTGCCAGCAGTTTATACAGGGGTTTTAACTATGGCTACACCTTC. This encodes CASSLYRGFNYGYTF.

V usage is TRBV7-9 and J usage is TRBJ2-3; 8 bases align to TRBD2. Germline trimming cut 6 bases from V and 1 base from J; bases unmatched to any gene: 9. The germline V gene encodes CDR1 SEHNR and CDR2 FQNEAQ (reference sequence). CDR3 length: 16 residues. The CDR3 DNA sequence: TGTGCCAGCAGTCCCGCGGGTAGCGGGGGCACAGATACGCAGTATTTT. The encoded protein is CASSPAGSGGTDTQYF.

The chain couples TRBV27 to TRBJ2-5, with 9 positions matching TRBD2. The DNA end favors TRBJ2-7, so the J call may be wrong. CDR1 and CDR2 from the germline V gene are MNHEY and SMNVEV (reference sequence). This CDR3 comprises 14 residues. The CDR3 DNA is TGTGCCAGCAGTTTACTAGCGGGGAGCTACGAGCAGTACTTC. This translates into CASSLLAGSYEQYF.

The V gene is TRBV2, the J gene TRBJ2-7; D not certain. V lost 4 bases to trimming and J lost 5 bases, with 9 bases between them. CDR3 length: 12 residues. Germline V gives CDR1 SNHLY, CDR2 FYNNEI. The CDR3 DNA reads TGTGCCAGCAGTGCCAGGCGTGACGAGCAGTACTTC. It specifies CASSARRDEQYF.

In this sample, this clone turned up a few times. V and J are TRBV30 and TRBJ2-7, with D possibly TRBD2 on 6 matching bases. CDR1 and CDR2 (germline): GTSNPN, SVGIG (reference sequence). This CDR3 region has 13 residues. V gave up 5 bases and J gave up 3 bases, with 14 bases separating them. CDR3 in amino acids: CAWSISGYYEQYF. The CDR3 DNA sequence: TGTGCCTGGTCTATTAGCGGCTACTACGAGCAGTACTTC.

This clone was observed once. The chain combines TRBV16 with TRBJ2-7; 13 positions match TRBD2. V lost 5 bases, J lost 3 bases, and 4 bases stayed unmatched. CDR1 and CDR2 (germline): KGHSY, FQNENV. This CDR3 is 15 amino acids long. The CDR3 DNA is TGTGCCAGCAGCTTGGGACTAGCGGGGATCTACGAGCAGTACTTC. It yields the protein CASSLGLAGIYEQYF.

The rearrangement links TRBV6-5 to TRBJ2-1; TRBD2 matches 8 bases. V shed 6 bases and J 3 bases; nucleotides not matched to a gene: 7. Germline CDR1 and CDR2: MNHEY and SVGAGI. This CDR3 is 15 amino acids long. The CDR3 DNA reads TGTGCCAGCAGACGCGCCGGGACTAGCTACAATGAGCAGTTCTTC. This sequence encodes CASRRAGTSYNEQFF.

This clone was counted once. The chain couples TRBV6-6 to TRBJ2-4; 7 nucleotides align to TRBD2. Looked up from germline, CDR1 is MNHNY and CDR2 is SVGAGI (reference sequence). V was pared by 7 bases and J by 7 bases, with 10 bases of the junction left unmatched. CDR3 length equals 14 residues. The DNA for the CDR3 is TGTGCCAGCACCCCGGGGGGAGAGGGGAACATTCAGTACTTC. It yields the protein CASTPGGEGNIQYF.

This rearrangement joins TRBV29-1 to TRBJ1-1, with D tentatively TRBD1 (5 bases). The germline CDR1 and CDR2 sequences are SQVTM and ANQGSEA. The ends were cut back, 4 bases at V and 6 bases at J, with 18 bases in the middle. The CDR3 is 14 amino acids. The CDR3 region has the DNA TGCAGCGTTGGACGCCGGGACTCGGAGGCTGAAGCTTTCTTT. It yields the protein CSVGRRDSEAEAFF.

This sequence joins TRBV7-2 and TRBJ1-2; no definite D call. This CDR3 comprises 11 residues. The germline V and J ends were trimmed by 3 bases and 4 bases, with 3 bases remaining between them. Germline values: CDR1 SGHTA, CDR2 FQGNSA. CDR3 bases: TGTGCCAGCAGCTTGGCCTATGGCTACACCTTC. It yields the protein CASSLAYGYTF.

This sequence joins TRBV7-2 and TRBJ2-7, with D possibly being TRBD1 (6 bases). The CDR3 runs to 15 residues. With 5 bases removed from V and 6 bases from J, the gap between germline ends came to 20 bases. In germline, CDR1 is SGHTA, CDR2 FQGNSA. CDR3 in amino acids: CASSLGAAIKGEQYF. CDR3 in DNA: TGTGCCAGCAGCCTGGGGGCGGCTATAAAGGGCGAGCAGTACTTC.

The J gene is TRBJ2-5, the V gene TRBV7-2, with D perhaps matching TRBD2 (6 bases). This CDR3 has 14 amino acids. Trimming shortened V by 6 bases and J by 4 bases, and 15 bases separated the two germline ends. Germline CDR1 reads SGHTA; CDR2 reads FQGNSA. CDR3 sequence: CASSSGVQGETQYF. For the CDR3, the DNA is TGTGCCAGCAGTTCGGGGGTCCAGGGAGAGACCCAGTACTTC.

The J gene is TRBJ2-1, the V gene TRBV14; the D is unclear. Germline values: CDR1 SGHDN, CDR2 FVKESK. Trimming left V 4 bases short and J 6 bases short, with 7 bases between. The CDR3 runs 12 residues. The CDR3: CASSRLSNEQFF. DNA of the CDR3: TGTGCCAGCAGCCGACTGTCCAATGAGCAGTTCTTC.

The rearrangement joins TRBV4-3 to TRBJ1-2; 7 nucleotides line up with TRBD1. This CDR3 is 13 amino acids long. V shed 1 base and J 8 bases; nucleotides not matched to a gene: 4. Germline V gene data show CDR1 as LGHNA and CDR2 as YSLEER. In nucleotides, the CDR3 is TGCGCCAGCAGCCAAGGTTACAGGGGAGGCTACACCTTC. Amino acid sequence: CASSQGYRGGYTF.

This clone was counted between two and nine times. The chain carries TRBV5-1 and TRBJ1-3, with 10 bases matching TRBD1. Germline V gene sequence: CDR1 SGHRS, CDR2 YFSETQ. V gave up 4 bases and J gave up 2 bases; unmatched junction bases: 6. The CDR3 runs 16 residues. The chain's CDR3 is CASSPGTGDAGNTIYF. The DNA of the CDR3 is TGCGCCAGCAGCCCCGGGACAGGGGATGCTGGAAACACCATATATTTT.

The gene calls are TRBV30 and TRBJ1-1; 7 bases are a match to TRBD1. CDR3 length: 16 residues. The germline V gene encodes CDR1 GTSNPN and CDR2 SVGIG (reference sequence). V dropped 3 bases and J dropped 0; count of bases not matched to a gene: 10. The CDR3 DNA reads as TGTGCCTGGAGCGACACGACAGGGTATTTGAACACTGAAGCTTTCTTT. Protein product: CAWSDTTGYLNTEAFF.

DNA for the CDR3: TGCGCCAGCAGCCTAAGCGGGAACCAAGAGACCCAGTACTTC. It yields the protein CASSLSGNQETQYF. The chain employs TRBV5-1 and TRBJ2-5; 7 bases agree with TRBD2. The germline CDR1 and CDR2 sequences are SGHRS and YFSETQ. The CDR3 sequence is 14 residues long. V lost 4 bases, J lost 0 bases, and 3 bases stayed unmatched.

J is TRBJ2-3 and V is TRBV28; tentatively, D is TRBD1 (7 bases). V was shortened by 1 base and J by 4 bases, with 18 bases between the two germline ends. The CDR3 is 17 amino acids. Germline lookup yields CDR1 MDHEN and CDR2 SYDVKM. CDR3 protein: CASSLLKQLRGADTQYF. In nucleotides, the CDR3 is TGTGCCAGCAGTTTATTGAAACAGCTCAGGGGGGCAGATACGCAGTATTTT.

The chain has TRBV4-3 and TRBJ2-1; 12 bases line up with TRBD2. CDR3 length: 19 amino acids. V lost 1 base, J lost 3 bases, and 10 bases stayed unmatched. The V gene's germline CDR1 is LGHNA and CDR2 YSLEER. The CDR3 spells CASSQVAEPSGRDYNEQFF. Written as DNA, the CDR3 is TGCGCCAGCAGCCAAGTCGCCGAACCTAGCGGGAGGGACTACAATGAGCAGTTCTTC.

V usage is TRBV19 and J usage is TRBJ1-1; 10 positions agree with TRBD1. J gave up 0 bases and V 4 bases, and 5 bases lay outside the gene matches. The CDR3 runs to 16 residues. In germline, CDR1 is LNHDA, CDR2 SQIVND (reference sequence). CDR3: CASSTRDRGMNTEAFF. The CDR3 DNA sequence: TGTGCCAGTAGTACTAGGGACAGGGGCATGAACACTGAAGCTTTCTTT.